What follows describes a single TCR beta chain. Germline loops: CDR1 LNHDA, CDR2 SQIVND (reference sequence). V lost 7 bases to trimming and J lost 1 base; unmatched junction nucleotides: 5. The CDR3 has 14 residues. This entry comes from a study of blood T cell repertoires in COVID-19. In the study overall: Nucleic acid was either cDNA or gDNA, and it came from T cells, B-cell-depleted T cells, or PBMCs.

Some clones are missing from TCRdb's copy, which holds only in-frame ones; the method was immunoSEQ multiplex PCR. The table shows hundreds of thousands of clones, with around nine tenths occurring only once. The V and J genes are TRBV19 and TRBJ2-7; 9 nucleotides match TRBD1. Sequenced input: peripheral blood. The TCR was taken from a woman between 65 and 79 years old with COVID-19, enrolled during active disease. CDR3 region: CASKPGQGSYEQYF. The CDR3 region has the DNA TGTGCCAGTAAACCGGGACAGGGATCCTACGAGCAGTACTTC. The variable domain in full, with the rest retrieved from reference TRBV19 and TRBJ2-7, is DGGITQSPKYLFRKEGQNVTLSCEQNLNHDAMYWYRQDPGQGLRLIYYSQIVNDFQKGDIAEGYSVSREKKESFPLTVTSAQKNPTAFYLCASKPGQGSYEQYFGPGTRLTVT.